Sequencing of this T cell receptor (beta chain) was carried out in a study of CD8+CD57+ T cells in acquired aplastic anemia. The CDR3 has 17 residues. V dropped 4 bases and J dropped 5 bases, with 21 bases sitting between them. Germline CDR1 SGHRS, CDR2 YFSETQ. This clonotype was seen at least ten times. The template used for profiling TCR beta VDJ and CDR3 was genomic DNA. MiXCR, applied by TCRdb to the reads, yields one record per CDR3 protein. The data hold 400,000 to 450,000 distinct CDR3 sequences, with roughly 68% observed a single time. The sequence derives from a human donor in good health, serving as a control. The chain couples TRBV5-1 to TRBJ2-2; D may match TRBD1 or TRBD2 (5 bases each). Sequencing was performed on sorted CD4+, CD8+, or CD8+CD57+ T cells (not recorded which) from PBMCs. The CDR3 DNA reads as TGCGCCAGCAGCGACCAGACGGGACCCGCTAGGACCGGGGAGCTGTTTTTT. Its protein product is CASSDQTGPARTGELFF.